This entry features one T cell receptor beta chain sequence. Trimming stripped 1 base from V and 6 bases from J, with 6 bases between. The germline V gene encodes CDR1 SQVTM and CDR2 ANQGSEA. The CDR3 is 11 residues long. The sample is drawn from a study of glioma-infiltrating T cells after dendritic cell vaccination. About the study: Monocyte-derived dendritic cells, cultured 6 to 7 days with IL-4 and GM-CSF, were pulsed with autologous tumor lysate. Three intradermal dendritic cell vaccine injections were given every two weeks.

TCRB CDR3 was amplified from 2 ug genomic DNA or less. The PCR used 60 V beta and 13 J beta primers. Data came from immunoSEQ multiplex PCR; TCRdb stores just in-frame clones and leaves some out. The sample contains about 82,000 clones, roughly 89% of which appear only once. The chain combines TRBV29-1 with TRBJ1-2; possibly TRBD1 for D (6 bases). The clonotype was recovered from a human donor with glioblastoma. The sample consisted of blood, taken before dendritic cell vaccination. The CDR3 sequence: CSVEAGDGYTF. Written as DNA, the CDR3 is TGCAGCGTTGAAGCAGGGGATGGCTACACCTTC.